One and the same sample provided the 5 T cell receptor beta chains below, sequenced in a study of blood T cells in healthy people across ages (dated by TCRdb to the mid-2010s). Library method: 5' RACE. Sequencing took place on an Illumina HiSeq 2500. A second roughly 7 to 11 cycle PCR used a sample-barcoded 5' primer and a J-beta primer mix. In TCRdb, the public reads were trimmed at Q25 with fastp and aligned with MiXCR, with productive beta chains retained. Rows are unified per CDR3 protein, each entry keeping the most common DNA and genes. Counted in this sample were about 1.8 million distinct CDR3 sequences; just under 50% of them appeared once. Clones ranked in the top ten supply over 2% of the sample. Sample: blood. The receptors originated from a woman in her forties in good health.

The CDR3: CATSRPQGTSTDTQYF. Written as DNA, the CDR3 is TGTGCCACCAGCAGACCGCAGGGGACTAGCACAGATACGCAGTATTTT. The V call is TRBV15, the J call TRBJ2-3, with D perhaps being TRBD1 or TRBD2 (6 bases each). The CDR3 covers 16 residues. Trimming took off 2 bases at V and 0 bases at J, with 12 bases between the two ends. Germline V gives CDR1 LNHNV, CDR2 YYDKDF (reference sequence).

This sequence joins TRBV7-2 and TRBJ2-4; 11 bases fit TRBD2. Matching the DNA end better, TRBJ2-5 makes the J call doubtful. Germline CDR1 reads SGHTA; CDR2 reads FQGNSA. CDR3 size: 17 residues. The CDR3, as DNA: TGTGCCAGCAGCTTATCTAGCGGGGGGACCCAACGAGAGACCCAGTACTTC. Protein: CASSLSSGGTQRETQYF.

This clonotype was seen at least ten times. The CDR3 coding sequence is TGTGCCAGCAGCTTTGGTGGAGATACGCAGTATTTT. This gives the protein CASSFGGDTQYF. The chain joins TRBV12-3 or TRBV12-4 to TRBJ2-3, with D unclear. Trimming took 6 bases from V and 5 from J, leaving 9 bases between them. CDR3 size: 12 residues.

The sample holds a few counts of this clonotype. The rearrangement joins TRBV20-1 to TRBJ2-7, with D uncertain. The CDR3 covers 15 residues. Trimming removed 3 bases from V and 2 bases from J, with 17 bases in between. Germline V gene sequence: CDR1 DFQATT, CDR2 SNEGSKA (reference sequence). The CDR3 is CSASQSVARTYEQYF. The CDR3 DNA is TGCAGTGCTAGCCAGTCGGTGGCACGAACCTACGAGCAGTACTTC.

The chain couples TRBV24-1 to TRBJ2-7; 9 positions agree with TRBD1. CDR1 and CDR2 from the germline V gene are KGHDR and SFDVKD. The J segment lost 9 bases and the V segment lost 3 bases, leaving 11 bases of the junction unmatched. The CDR3 is 15 amino acids. CDR3 sequence: CATSDGQGTSSPQYF. The CDR3 DNA is TGTGCCACCAGTGATGGACAGGGGACTTCGTCGCCGCAGTACTTC.